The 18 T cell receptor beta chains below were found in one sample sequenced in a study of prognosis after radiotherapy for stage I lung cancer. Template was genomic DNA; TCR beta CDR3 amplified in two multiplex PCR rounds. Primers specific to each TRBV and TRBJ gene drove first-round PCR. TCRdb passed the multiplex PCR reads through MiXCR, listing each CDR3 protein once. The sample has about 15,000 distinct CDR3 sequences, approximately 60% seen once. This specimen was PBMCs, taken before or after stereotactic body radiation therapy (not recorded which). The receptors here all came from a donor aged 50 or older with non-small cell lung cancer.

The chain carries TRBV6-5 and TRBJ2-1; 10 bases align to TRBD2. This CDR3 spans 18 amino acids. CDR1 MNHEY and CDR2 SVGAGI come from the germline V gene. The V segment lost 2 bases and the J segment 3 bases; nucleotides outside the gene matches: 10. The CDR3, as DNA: TGTGCCAGCAGTTACCTAGGACTAGCGGTATCCCTCTACAATGAGCAGTTCTTC. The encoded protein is CASSYLGLAVSLYNEQFF.

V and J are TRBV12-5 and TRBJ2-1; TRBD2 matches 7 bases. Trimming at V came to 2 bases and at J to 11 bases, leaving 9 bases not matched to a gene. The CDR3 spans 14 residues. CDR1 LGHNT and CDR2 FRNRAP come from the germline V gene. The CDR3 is CASGLLDGLGQQFF. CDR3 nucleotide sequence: TGTGCTAGTGGTTTGTTAGATGGACTAGGTCAGCAGTTCTTC.

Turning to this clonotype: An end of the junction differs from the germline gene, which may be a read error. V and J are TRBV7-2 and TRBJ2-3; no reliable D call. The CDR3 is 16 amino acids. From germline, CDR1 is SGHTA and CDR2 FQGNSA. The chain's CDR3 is CASILRPAWNTDTQYF. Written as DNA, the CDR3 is TGTGCCAGCATCTTAAGGCCAGCGTGGAACACAGATACGCAGTATTTT.

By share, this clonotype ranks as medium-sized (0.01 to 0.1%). The CDR3 DNA reads as TGTGCCAGCAGAAAGGCGCCTTCGGGAGGGTACGAGCAGTACTTC. Residues: CASRKAPSGGYEQYF. This chain links TRBV5-5 with TRBJ2-7, with 8 bases fitting TRBD2. V dropped 5 bases and J dropped 4; count of bases not matched to a gene: 11. The CDR3 runs to 15 residues. CDR1 and CDR2 from the germline V gene are SGHKS and YYEKEE (reference sequence).

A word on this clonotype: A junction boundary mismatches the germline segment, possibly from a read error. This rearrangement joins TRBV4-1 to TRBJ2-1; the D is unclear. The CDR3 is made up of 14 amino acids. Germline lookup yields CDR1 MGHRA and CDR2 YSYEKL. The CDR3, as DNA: TGCGCCAGCAGCCGCGTAGGTGAAACCAATGATCAGTTCTTC. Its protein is CASSRVGETNDQFF.

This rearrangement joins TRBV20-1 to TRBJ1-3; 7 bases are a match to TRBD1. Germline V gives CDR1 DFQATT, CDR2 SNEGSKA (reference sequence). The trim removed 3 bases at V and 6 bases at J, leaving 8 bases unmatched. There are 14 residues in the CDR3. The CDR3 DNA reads TGCAGTGCTAGTTTGGGGGGACAGAAAAACACCATATATTTT. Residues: CSASLGGQKNTIYF.

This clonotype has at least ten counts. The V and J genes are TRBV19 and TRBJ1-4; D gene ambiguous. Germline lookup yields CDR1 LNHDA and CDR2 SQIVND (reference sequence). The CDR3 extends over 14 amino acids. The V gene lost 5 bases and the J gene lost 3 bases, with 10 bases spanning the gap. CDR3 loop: CASSRRVPNEKLFF. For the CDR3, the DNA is TGTGCCAGTAGTCGGAGGGTGCCTAATGAAAAACTGTTTTTT.

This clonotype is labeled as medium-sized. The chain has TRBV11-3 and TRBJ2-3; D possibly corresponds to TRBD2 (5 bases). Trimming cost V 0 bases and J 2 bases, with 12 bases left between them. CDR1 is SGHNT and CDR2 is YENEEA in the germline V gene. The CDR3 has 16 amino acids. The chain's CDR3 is CASSLEMGAYTDTQYF. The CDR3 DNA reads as TGTGCCAGCAGCTTAGAGATGGGAGCCTACACAGATACGCAGTATTTT.

Here the CDR3 DNA reads TGTGCCAGCAGTGCTACAGGGTCTGGCTACACCTTC. Protein product: CASSATGSGYTF. The genes are TRBV27 and TRBJ1-2; D may be TRBD1 (6 bases). The germline CDR1 and CDR2 sequences are MNHEY and SMNVEV (reference sequence). With 5 bases removed from V and 7 bases from J, the gap between germline ends came to 11 bases. The CDR3 contains 12 residues.

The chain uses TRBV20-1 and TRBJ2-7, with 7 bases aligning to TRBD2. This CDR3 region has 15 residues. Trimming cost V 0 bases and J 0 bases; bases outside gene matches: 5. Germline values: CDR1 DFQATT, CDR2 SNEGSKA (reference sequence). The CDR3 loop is CSAREGRGSSYEQYF. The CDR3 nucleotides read TGCAGTGCTAGAGAGGGGCGGGGGAGCTCCTACGAGCAGTACTTC.

The CDR3 protein is CASSEMASSTDTQYF. For the CDR3, the DNA is TGTGCCAGCAGTGAGATGGCCTCGAGCACAGATACGCAGTATTTT. V and J are TRBV6-1 and TRBJ2-3; D is uncertain. In germline, CDR1 is MNHNS, CDR2 SASEGT. This CDR3 contains 15 residues. V was trimmed by 3 bases and J by 0 bases, leaving 10 bases between them.

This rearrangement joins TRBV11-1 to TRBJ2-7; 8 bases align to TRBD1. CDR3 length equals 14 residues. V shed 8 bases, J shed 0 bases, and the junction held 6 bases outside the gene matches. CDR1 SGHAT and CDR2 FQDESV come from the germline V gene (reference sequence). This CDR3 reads CASGPGGNSYEQYF. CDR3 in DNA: TGTGCCAGCGGTCCAGGGGGCAACTCCTACGAGCAGTACTTC.

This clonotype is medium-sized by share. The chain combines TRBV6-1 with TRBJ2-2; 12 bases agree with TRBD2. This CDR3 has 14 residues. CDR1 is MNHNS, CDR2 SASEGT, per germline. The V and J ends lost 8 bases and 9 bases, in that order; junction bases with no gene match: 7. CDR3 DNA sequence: TGTGCCAGCGGGCCGGGACTAGCGGGCTGGGAGCTGTTTTTT. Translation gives CASGPGLAGWELFF.

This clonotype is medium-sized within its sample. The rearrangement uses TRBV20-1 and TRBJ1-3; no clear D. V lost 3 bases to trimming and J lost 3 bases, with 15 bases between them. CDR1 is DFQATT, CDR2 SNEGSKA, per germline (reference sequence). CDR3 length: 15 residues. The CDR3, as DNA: TGCAGTGCTAGGGGCAACGGAGGTAATGGAAACACCATATATTTT. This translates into CSARGNGGNGNTIYF.

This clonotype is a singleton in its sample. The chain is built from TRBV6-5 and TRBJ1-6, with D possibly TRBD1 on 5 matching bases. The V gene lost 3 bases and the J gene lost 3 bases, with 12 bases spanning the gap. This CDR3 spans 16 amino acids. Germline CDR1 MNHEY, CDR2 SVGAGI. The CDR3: CASSYDGHFYNSPLHF. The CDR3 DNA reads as TGTGCCAGCAGTTATGACGGACATTTCTATAATTCACCCCTCCACTTT.

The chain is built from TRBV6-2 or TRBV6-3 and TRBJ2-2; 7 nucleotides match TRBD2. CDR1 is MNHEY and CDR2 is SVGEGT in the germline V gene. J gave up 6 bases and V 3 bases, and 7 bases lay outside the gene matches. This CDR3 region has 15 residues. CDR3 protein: CASSYELGGAGELFF. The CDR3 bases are TGTGCCAGCAGTTATGAATTGGGAGGGGCCGGGGAGCTGTTTTTT.

In nucleotides, the CDR3 is TGTGCCAGCAGCGTCGGGACTAGCGGGACTCCACCCAAGTTCTTC. Its protein is CASSVGTSGTPPKFF. V usage is TRBV11-2 and J usage is TRBJ2-1, with 13 bases lining up with TRBD2. Germline V gene lookup returns CDR1 SGHAT and CDR2 FQNNGV. The CDR3 is 15 amino acids. V lost 5 bases and J lost 14; bases outside the gene matches: 12.

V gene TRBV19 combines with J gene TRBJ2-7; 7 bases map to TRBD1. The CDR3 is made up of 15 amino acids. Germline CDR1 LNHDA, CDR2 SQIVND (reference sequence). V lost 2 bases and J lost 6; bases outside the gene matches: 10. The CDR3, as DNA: TGTGCCAGTAGTATAAACCCGGACAGGACGGGCGAGCAGTACTTC. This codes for CASSINPDRTGEQYF.